The 10 T cell receptor beta chains given below trace back to one sample, sequenced in a study of blood T cell repertoires in COVID-19. Data came from immunoSEQ multiplex PCR; TCRdb stores just in-frame clones and leaves some out. The table has just under 150,000 clones, about 91% seen once; the top ten hold around 0.91%. Sequenced input: peripheral blood. The source of these receptors is a woman aged 50 to 60 with acute or convalescent COVID-19.

This chain uses TRBV5-4 with TRBJ2-7, with 7 bases fitting TRBD2. The CDR3 extends over 13 amino acids. CDR1 SGHNT and CDR2 YYREEE come from the germline V gene (reference sequence). V trimming: 3 bases; J trimming: 4 bases; junction bases outside the gene matches: 4. The CDR3 loop reads CASSSGTNYEQYF. CDR3 bases: TGTGCCAGCAGCTCCGGGACTAATTACGAGCAGTACTTC.

The chain links TRBV2 to TRBJ2-1; TRBD1 agrees at 7 bases. V was pared by 10 bases and J by 0 bases, with 6 bases of the junction left unmatched. The CDR3 totals 14 residues. The germline V gene encodes CDR1 SNHLY and CDR2 FYNNEI. CDR3 amino acids: CATGDRSSYNEQFF. DNA for the CDR3: TGTGCCACCGGGGACAGAAGCTCCTACAATGAGCAGTTCTTC.

The chain has TRBV19 and TRBJ1-5; D is perhaps TRBD1 (6 bases). The V and J ends lost 7 bases and 2 bases respectively, with 12 bases between them. CDR3 length: 14 amino acids. CDR1 LNHDA and CDR2 SQIVND come from the germline V gene (reference sequence). The CDR3 sequence: CASKPPGGNQPQHF. CDR3 in DNA: TGTGCCAGTAAGCCCCCAGGGGGCAATCAGCCCCAGCATTTT.

The chain uses TRBV27 and TRBJ2-7, with D possibly matching TRBD1 (6 bases). The CDR3 is made up of 14 amino acids. Between the trimmed V and J ends, which lost 5 bases and 5 bases, there was a span of 16 bases. In germline, CDR1 is MNHEY, CDR2 SMNVEV (reference sequence). The CDR3 coding sequence is TGTGCCAGCAGTGAGCTCTTGACAGGAAACGAGCAGTACTTC. Its protein product is CASSELLTGNEQYF.

The chain recombines TRBV5-6 with TRBJ1-1; D may be TRBD1 (5 bases). CDR3 length equals 15 residues. V shed 5 bases and J shed 3 bases, with 17 bases lying between them. The germline CDR1 and CDR2 sequences are SGHDT and YYEEEE. CDR3 sequence: CASRGGASGDTEAFF. CDR3 DNA: TGTGCCAGCAGAGGAGGGGCCTCCGGGGACACTGAAGCTTTCTTT. The whole variable domain, filled in from reference TRBV5-6 and TRBJ1-1, reads DAGVTQSPTHLIKTRGQQVTLRCSPKSGHDTVSWYQQALGQGPQFIFQYYEEEERQRGNFPDRFSGHQFPNYSSELNVNALLLGDSALYLCASRGGASGDTEAFFGQGTRLTVV.

The V gene is TRBV25-1, the J gene TRBJ2-1; weak D call: TRBD2 (5 bases). Trimming cost V 6 bases and J 4 bases, with 22 bases left between them. Germline CDR1 is MGHDK and CDR2 is SYGVNS. CDR3 size: 17 residues. CDR3 bases: TGTGCCAGCAGGGTTGGGAATAGGTGGGAGAGGTACAATGAGCAGTTCTTC. It codes for CASRVGNRWERYNEQFF.

This clone was detected only a few times. This chain uses TRBV29-1 with TRBJ2-5; TRBD2 aligns across 11 bases. Germline V gene data show CDR1 as SQVTM and CDR2 as ANQGSEA. The CDR3 runs 15 residues. J was trimmed by 4 bases and V by 4 bases; bases with no gene match: 8. Written as DNA, the CDR3 is TGCAGCGTTGTTATAGCGGGAGGGCGGGGAGAGACCCAGTACTTC. Translation gives CSVVIAGGRGETQYF.

V is TRBV10-1 and J is TRBJ2-3; D is uncertain. From germline, CDR1 is WNHNN and CDR2 SYGVQD (reference sequence). The V end was cut by 0 bases, the J end by 6 bases, with 10 bases between. This CDR3 spans 14 amino acids. In nucleotides, the CDR3 is TGCGCCAGCAGTGAGTCTCCAGCCAGGGATACGCAGTATTTT. This encodes CASSESPARDTQYF.

This chain connects TRBV7-9 to TRBJ2-7, with D tentatively TRBD2 (5 bases). The length of the CDR3 is 14 residues. V dropped 0 bases and J dropped 6 bases, with 12 bases sitting between them. Germline V gene sequence: CDR1 SEHNR, CDR2 FQNEAQ (reference sequence). CDR3 in amino acids: CASSLAGRSGEQYF. CDR3 in DNA: TGTGCCAGCAGCTTAGCGGGGAGATCTGGCGAGCAGTACTTC.

J is TRBJ2-3 and V is TRBV3-1 (or the pseudogene TRBV3-2), with 10 nucleotides matching TRBD2. V shed 0 bases and J 4 bases; nucleotides not matched to a gene: 7. CDR3 size: 17 residues. From germline, CDR1 is LGHDT and CDR2 YNNKEL (reference sequence). The CDR3 protein is CASSQDRRLAGADTQYF. For the CDR3, the DNA is TGTGCCAGCAGCCAAGATCGTAGGCTAGCGGGAGCAGATACGCAGTATTTT.